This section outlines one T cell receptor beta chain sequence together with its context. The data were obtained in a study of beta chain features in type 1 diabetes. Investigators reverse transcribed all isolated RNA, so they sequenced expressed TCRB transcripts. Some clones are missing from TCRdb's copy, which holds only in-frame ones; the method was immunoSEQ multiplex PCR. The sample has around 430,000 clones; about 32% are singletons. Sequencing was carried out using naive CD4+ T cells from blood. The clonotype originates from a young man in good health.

CDR3 DNA: TGTGCCAGCAGCTTAGTTCTGGGAATGAACACTGAAGCTTTCTTT. Its translation is CASSLVLGMNTEAFF. The chain uses TRBV11-2 and TRBJ1-1, with D uncertain. Germline values: CDR1 SGHAT, CDR2 FQNNGV. The length of the CDR3 is 15 residues. The germline V and J ends were trimmed by 1 base and 0 bases, with 9 bases remaining between them. Full variable domain (missing parts from reference TRBV11-2 and TRBJ1-1): EAGVAQSPRYKIIEKRQSVAFWCNPISGHATLYWYQQILGQGPKLLIQFQNNGVVDDSQLPKDRFSAERLKGVDSTLKIQPAKLEDSAVYLCASSLVLGMNTEAFFGQGTRLTVV.